This TCR beta chain is drawn from a study of shared clonotypes between healthy human individuals. V lost 5 bases, J lost 4 bases, and 13 bases stayed unmatched. CDR1 and CDR2 from the germline V gene are SGHAT and FQNNGV. There are 17 residues in the CDR3. The method was immunoSEQ multiplex PCR; TCRdb's version includes in-frame clones alone and lacks a portion of them. This table has about 1 million clones, roughly 80% appearing once. This chain uses TRBV11-2 with TRBJ2-1; 8 positions match TRBD2. The TCR sequence derives from a man between 18 and 29 years old in good health. Sequencing was performed on memory CD4+ T cells sorted from blood. Subset described: CD45RA-negative fraction. CDR3 bases: TGTGCCAGCAGCGAAACCCTCCGACGGGAGGGGTACAATGAGCAGTTCTTC. Translation gives CASSETLRREGYNEQFF.